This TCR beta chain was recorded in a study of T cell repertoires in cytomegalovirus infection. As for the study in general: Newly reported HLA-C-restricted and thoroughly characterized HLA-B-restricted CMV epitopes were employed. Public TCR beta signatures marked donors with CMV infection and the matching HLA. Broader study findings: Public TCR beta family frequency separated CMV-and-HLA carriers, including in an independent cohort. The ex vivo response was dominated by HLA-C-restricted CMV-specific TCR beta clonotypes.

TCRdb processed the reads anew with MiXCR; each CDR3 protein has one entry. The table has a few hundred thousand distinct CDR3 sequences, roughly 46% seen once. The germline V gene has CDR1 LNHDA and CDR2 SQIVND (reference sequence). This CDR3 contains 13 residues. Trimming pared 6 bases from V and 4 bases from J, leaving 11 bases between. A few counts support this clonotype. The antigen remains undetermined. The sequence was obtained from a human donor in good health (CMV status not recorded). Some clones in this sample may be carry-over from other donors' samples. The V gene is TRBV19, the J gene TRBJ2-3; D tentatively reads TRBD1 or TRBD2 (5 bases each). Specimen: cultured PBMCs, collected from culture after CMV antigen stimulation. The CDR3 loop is CASRRGRADTQYF. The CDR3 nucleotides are TGTGCCAGTAGGAGGGGTCGCGCAGATACGCAGTATTTT.